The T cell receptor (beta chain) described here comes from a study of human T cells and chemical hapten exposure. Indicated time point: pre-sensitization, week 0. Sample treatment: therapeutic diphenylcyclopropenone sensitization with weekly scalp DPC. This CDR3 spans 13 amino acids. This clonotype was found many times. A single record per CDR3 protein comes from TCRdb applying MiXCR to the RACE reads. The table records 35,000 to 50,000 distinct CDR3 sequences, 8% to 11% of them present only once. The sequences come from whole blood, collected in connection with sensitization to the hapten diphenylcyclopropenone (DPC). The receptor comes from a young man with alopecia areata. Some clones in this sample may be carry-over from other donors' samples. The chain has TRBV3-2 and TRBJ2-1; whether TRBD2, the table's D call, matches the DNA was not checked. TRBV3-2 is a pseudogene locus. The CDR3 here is CASLEAGINEQFF. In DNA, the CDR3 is TGTGCCAGCCTAGAAGCGGGAATTAATGAGCAGTTCTTC.